These T cell receptor beta chains were read from a single sample in a study of CXCR3-negative and CXCR3-positive naive CD8 T cells. For each CDR3 protein, TCRdb gives one entry from its re-call of the 5' RACE reads, without DNA. This repertoire includes around 130,000 distinct CDR3 sequences. Input material: naive CXCR3+ CD8+ T cells from blood. These receptor sequences come from a human donor in good health. Some clones in this sample may be carry-over from other donors' samples. Both conserved end residues are part of each CDR3. The order of the fields is V gene, J gene, CDR3 protein.

>TRBV7-6|TRBJ2-1
CASSLVSYPNEQFF
>TRBV14|TRBJ2-7
CASSQSTTYEQYF
>TRBV5-6|TRBJ2-7
CASSWDRSYEQYF
>TRBV7-6|TRBJ2-3
CASSLVASGGSTDTQYF
>TRBV5-1|TRBJ1-1
CASSLVGQGYTEAFF
>TRBV14|TRBJ2-7
CASSPISYEQYF
>TRBV16|TRBJ2-7
CASSRAGETYEQYF
>TRBV12-3/TRBV12-4|TRBJ2-7
CASSPSGTGVYDQYF
>TRBV12-2|TRBJ2-1
CASLTLAGSGGNEQFF
>TRBV7-9|TRBJ1-1
CASSQGGLNTEAFF
>TRBV7-6|TRBJ2-1
CASSFLQGREQFF
>TRBV7-3|TRBJ2-7
CASSLGQGMDEQYF
>TRBV5-5|TRBJ2-1
CASSFWGREYYNEQIF
>TRBV7-6|TRBJ1-1
CASSGGKAQAGGDSEAFF
>TRBV4-1|TRBJ2-2
CASSQETGAGELFF